The 32 T cell receptor beta chains below all came from one sample that was sequenced in a study of blood T cell repertoires in COVID-19. Repertoires were generated with immunoSEQ multiplex PCR, while TCRdb's copy carries only in-frame clones and drops some. This table has around 400,000 clones, roughly 92% appearing once. Sequences were obtained from PBMCs or T cells enriched from blood (not recorded which). These receptors originate from a woman aged 40 to 49 who had been exposed to COVID-19.

This clone was detected once. The genes are TRBV7-8 and TRBJ1-6, with D unresolved. The V end was cut by 0 bases, the J end by 10 bases, with 4 bases between. CDR3 length equals 12 residues. CDR1 is SGHVS, CDR2 FQNEAQ, per germline. DNA of the CDR3: TGTGCCAGCAGCTTAGCGGAGTCACCCCTCCACTTT. This encodes CASSLAESPLHF.

The chain has TRBV9 and TRBJ2-5; TRBD1 might be the D (5 bases). From germline, CDR1 is SGDLS and CDR2 YYNGEE. The CDR3 spans 14 residues. The V end lost 4 bases, the J end lost 2 bases, and 12 bases lay between the germline ends. CDR3 nucleotides: TGTGCCAGCAGCTCTACCACAGGACAAGAGACCCAGTACTTC. Translated: CASSSTTGQETQYF.

The rearrangement joins TRBV9 to TRBJ2-7, with a tentative D call TRBD1 (5 bases). Germline-derived CDR1 and CDR2 are SGDLS and YYNGEE. This CDR3 has 14 residues. Trimming removed 2 bases at V and 7 bases at J, with 16 bases between. CDR3 in amino acids: CASSVVAREGEQYF. The CDR3, as DNA: TGTGCCAGCAGCGTGGTTGCCAGGGAAGGGGAGCAGTACTTC.

The chain recombines TRBV7-8 with TRBJ2-2; 15 nucleotides align to TRBD2. CDR1 SGHVS and CDR2 FQNEAQ come from the germline V gene. The V gene end was trimmed by 2 bases and the J gene end by 5 bases; junction bases not matched to a gene: 6. There are 18 residues in the CDR3. Here the CDR3 DNA reads TGTGCCAGCAGCTTACGGACTAGCGGGGGGGCGGCAACCGGGGAGCTGTTTTTT. Translation: CASSLRTSGGAATGELFF.

V is TRBV24-1 and J is TRBJ2-5; perhaps TRBD1 as D (6 bases). Germline CDR1 reads KGHDR; CDR2 reads SFDVKD. CDR3 size: 13 residues. Trimming stripped 6 bases from V and 1 base from J, with 8 bases between. CDR3 sequence: CATSLGGQETQYF. DNA for the CDR3: TGTGCCACCAGTCTAGGGGGCCAAGAGACCCAGTACTTC.

The rearrangement uses TRBV5-1 and TRBJ2-7, with 11 bases identical to TRBD1. The CDR3 runs to 14 residues. Germline values: CDR1 SGHRS, CDR2 YFSETQ. V shed 4 bases and J 6 bases; nucleotides not matched to a gene: 6. This chain's CDR3 is CASSHRDRGSEQYF. CDR3 bases: TGCGCCAGCAGCCATAGGGACAGGGGGAGCGAGCAGTACTTC.

The chain couples TRBV3-1 (or the pseudogene TRBV3-2) to TRBJ1-2, with TRBD1 matching 7 bases. The V segment lost 8 bases and the J segment 4 bases; nucleotides outside the gene matches: 16. Per germline, CDR1 LGHDT and CDR2 YNNKEL (reference sequence). The CDR3 is 16 amino acids. In DNA, the CDR3 is TGTGCCAGCGGATTAGGCGCCAGGGGGGTTGTCTATGGCTACACCTTC. It codes for CASGLGARGVVYGYTF.

The rearrangement uses TRBV5-1 and TRBJ2-2, with 8 bases matching TRBD1. CDR3 length: 17 residues. Germline values: CDR1 SGHRS, CDR2 YFSETQ. V shed 0 bases, J shed 2 bases, and the junction held 6 bases outside the gene matches. The DNA for the CDR3 is TGCGCCAGCAGCTTGGAGCCAGGGGGCTCTAACACCGGGGAGCTGTTTTTT. Amino acid sequence: CASSLEPGGSNTGELFF.

The chain links TRBV5-4 to TRBJ2-2; 8 bases agree with TRBD1. V shed 4 bases and J 1 base; nucleotides not matched to a gene: 9. Germline CDR1 reads SGHNT; CDR2 reads YYREEE (reference sequence). The CDR3 runs 17 residues. CDR3 sequence reads: CASSPRSGTGNTGELFF. The CDR3 nucleotides read TGTGCCAGCAGCCCTCGGTCCGGGACAGGGAACACCGGGGAGCTGTTTTTT.

The chain has TRBV10-1 and TRBJ2-1; unclear D gene. Germline-derived CDR1 and CDR2 are WNHNN and SYGVQD (reference sequence). The CDR3 is made up of 14 amino acids. V dropped 0 bases and J dropped 8 bases, with 11 bases sitting between them. The CDR3 nucleotides are TGCGCCAGCAGTGAGTCGGCTAGTTGGCATGAGCAGTTCTTC. Its translation: CASSESASWHEQFF.

The chain links TRBV11-3 to TRBJ2-7; 11 nucleotides line up with TRBD2. Germline V CDR1 and CDR2: SGHNT, YENEEA. This CDR3 contains 19 residues. The J segment lost 3 bases and the V segment lost 5 bases, leaving 18 bases of the junction unmatched. The CDR3 DNA sequence: TGTGCCAGCAGCCCAAAGCTTAGCGGGAGGGGACGAAGCCGCTACGAGCAGTACTTC. This gives the protein CASSPKLSGRGRSRYEQYF.

The gene calls are TRBV13 and TRBJ2-2; tentatively, D is TRBD1 (6 bases). The CDR3 is 18 amino acids. V was shortened by 6 bases and J by 2 bases, with 22 bases between the two germline ends. Germline assignment: CDR1 PRHDT and CDR2 FYEKMQ (reference sequence). As DNA, the CDR3 is TGTGCCAGCAGGATCCTTCTCAGGACAGCTAAAAACACCGGGGAGCTGTTTTTT. Translation: CASRILLRTAKNTGELFF.

The chain employs TRBV10-1 and TRBJ2-3; D is undetermined. Germline V lookup: CDR1 WNHNN, CDR2 SYGVQD (reference sequence). The CDR3 length is 12 residues. Trimming removed 5 bases from V and 4 bases from J, with 7 bases in between. CDR3 sequence (DNA): TGCGCCAGCAGTCCCAATGCAGATACGCAGTATTTT. Protein sequence: CASSPNADTQYF.

The chain employs TRBV3-1 (or the pseudogene TRBV3-2) and TRBJ1-3; 7 nucleotides match TRBD1. The germline V gene has CDR1 LGHDT and CDR2 YNNKEL (reference sequence). The CDR3 consists of 15 residues. V dropped 5 bases and J dropped 2; count of bases not matched to a gene: 6. CDR3 amino acids: CASSDADRAGNTIYF. CDR3 nucleotides: TGTGCCAGCAGCGACGCTGACAGGGCTGGAAACACCATATATTTT.

The chain recombines TRBV6-2 or TRBV6-3 with TRBJ2-7; tentatively, D is TRBD1 (5 bases). The CDR3 runs to 14 residues. V lost 2 bases and J 5 bases, leaving 13 bases between the germline ends. Germline CDR1 reads MNHEY; CDR2 reads SVGEGT. The CDR3 DNA follows: TGTGCCAGCAGTTACGGGGCAGGGCAAAACGAGCAGTACTTC. Its protein product is CASSYGAGQNEQYF.

The J gene is TRBJ2-1, the V gene TRBV5-1; tentatively, D is TRBD2 (6 bases). Trimming left V 0 bases short and J 5 bases short, with 15 bases between. CDR3 size: 16 residues. Germline V gene sequence: CDR1 SGHRS, CDR2 YFSETQ. CDR3 protein: CASSLGSREMNNEQFF. The CDR3 nucleotides read TGCGCCAGCAGCTTGGGTTCACGGGAGATGAACAATGAGCAGTTCTTC.

The V and J genes are TRBV9 and TRBJ1-1; D is ambiguous. The CDR3 is made up of 13 amino acids. CDR1 is SGDLS and CDR2 is YYNGEE in the germline V gene. V was trimmed by 3 bases and J by 5 bases, leaving 11 bases between them. The CDR3 coding sequence is TGTGCCAGCAGCGGACTAACGGGGACTGAAGCTTTCTTT. It translates to CASSGLTGTEAFF.

The rearrangement joins TRBV2 to TRBJ2-1, with 7 nucleotides matching TRBD1. After removal of 8 bases from V and 3 bases from J, the junction contained 7 bases not matched to a gene. Germline V gene data show CDR1 as SNHLY and CDR2 as FYNNEI. The length of the CDR3 is 14 residues. The CDR3 here is CASVRDSNYNEQFF. In nucleotides, the CDR3 is TGTGCCAGCGTTAGGGACAGCAACTACAATGAGCAGTTCTTC.

This chain connects TRBV18 to TRBJ1-6; TRBD1 agrees at 7 bases. This CDR3 comprises 15 residues. Germline V gives CDR1 KGHSH, CDR2 LQKENI. The V gene end was trimmed by 6 bases and the J gene end by 7 bases; junction bases not matched to a gene: 9. The CDR3 protein is CASSGGGTENSPLHF. In DNA, the CDR3 is TGTGCCAGCTCGGGAGGTGGGACAGAGAATTCACCCCTCCACTTT.

V gene TRBV15 combines with J gene TRBJ1-1; 8 nucleotides line up with TRBD1. CDR3 size: 16 residues. CDR1 and CDR2 from the germline V gene are LNHNV and YYDKDF (reference sequence). Trimming took 5 bases from V and 6 from J; bases not matched to a gene: 14. Here the CDR3 DNA reads TGTGCCACCAGCCCCCAAACGGGACAGGCGGTGTCTGAAGCTTTCTTT. It encodes CATSPQTGQAVSEAFF.

This chain uses TRBV24-1 with TRBJ2-5; 8 bases are a match to TRBD1. CDR1 and CDR2 from the germline V gene are KGHDR and SFDVKD. V lost 4 bases and J lost 5; bases outside the gene matches: 11. There are 16 residues in the CDR3. In nucleotides, the CDR3 is TGTGCCACCAGTGACGCGGGACAGGCCGAACGGGAGACCCAGTACTTC. Its translation is CATSDAGQAERETQYF.

Concerning this clone: The sample holds other DNA sequences that translate to the same CDR3. The chain is built from TRBV5-1 and TRBJ1-1; a weak D match, TRBD1 (6 bases). This CDR3 is 13 amino acids long. Deletions cut 3 bases from V and 4 bases from J, with 10 bases between. Germline V gene lookup returns CDR1 SGHRS and CDR2 YFSETQ. The CDR3, as DNA: TGCGCCAGCAGCTCAGGGGCGAGCACTGAAGCTTTCTTT. Amino acid sequence: CASSSGASTEAFF.

The rearrangement uses TRBV9 and TRBJ2-2, with D maybe TRBD1 (5 bases). The V end was cut by 4 bases, the J end by 6 bases, with 10 bases between. The CDR3 has 13 amino acids. Germline assignment: CDR1 SGDLS and CDR2 YYNGEE. CDR3 DNA: TGTGCCAGCAGCTCCAGGGTGCCCGGGGAGCTGTTTTTT. Protein product: CASSSRVPGELFF.

This chain uses TRBV5-6 with TRBJ1-1; D gene ambiguous. CDR1 is SGHDT, CDR2 YYEEEE, per germline. V lost 7 bases to trimming and J lost 0 bases, with 7 bases between them. The CDR3 extends over 12 amino acids. CDR3 DNA: TGTGCCAGCGGCCAAGTGAACACTGAAGCTTTCTTT. It yields the protein CASGQVNTEAFF.

The chain couples TRBV30 to TRBJ2-5; tentatively, D is TRBD1 (6 bases). The CDR3 has 12 amino acids. Per germline, CDR1 GTSNPN and CDR2 SVGIG (reference sequence). CDR3 sequence: CAWGTGSRTQYF. The DNA of the CDR3 is TGTGCTTGGGGTACAGGGTCCAGGACCCAGTACTTC.

This clone was observed once. The chain uses TRBV2 and TRBJ1-6, with 7 bases identical to TRBD1. The CDR3 loop spans 16 amino acids. CDR1 is SNHLY, CDR2 FYNNEI, per germline. J gave up 6 bases and V 6 bases, and 11 bases lay outside the gene matches. CDR3: CASSGQALGRNSPLHF. CDR3 in DNA: TGTGCCAGCAGCGGACAGGCTTTGGGGCGTAATTCACCCCTCCACTTT.

This clone was observed a single time. This sequence joins TRBV5-8 and TRBJ1-6, with 7 positions matching TRBD1. The junction had 7 bases not matched to a gene; V was cut back by 7 bases and J by 3 bases. The CDR3 sequence is 15 residues long. Germline CDR1 SGHTS, CDR2 YDEGEE. The CDR3 sequence is CASPTGTLYNSPLHF. CDR3 DNA: TGTGCCAGCCCGACAGGGACCCTCTATAATTCACCCCTCCACTTT.

V gene TRBV24-1 combines with J gene TRBJ2-3; unclear D gene. Between the trimmed V and J ends, which lost 0 bases and 0 bases, there was a span of 3 bases. CDR1 is KGHDR and CDR2 is SFDVKD in the germline V gene. There are 14 residues in the CDR3. DNA for the CDR3: TGTGCCACCAGTGATTTGCAAAGCACAGATACGCAGTATTTT. It codes for CATSDLQSTDTQYF.

The chain employs TRBV18 and TRBJ1-2; 9 bases are shared with TRBD1. Germline-derived CDR1 and CDR2 are KGHSH and LQKENI. The CDR3 loop spans 13 amino acids. V was pared by 3 bases and J by 6 bases, with 2 bases of the junction left unmatched. In nucleotides, the CDR3 is TGTGCCAGCTCACCGACAGGGGGGAATGGCTACACCTTC. Its translation is CASSPTGGNGYTF.

The V call is TRBV2, the J call TRBJ1-5; D ambiguous. This CDR3 comprises 15 residues. With 8 bases removed from V and 0 bases from J, the gap between germline ends came to 14 bases. Germline lookup yields CDR1 SNHLY and CDR2 FYNNEI. This CDR3 reads CASCFGNDSNQPQHF. CDR3 nucleotide sequence: TGTGCCAGCTGTTTCGGTAATGATAGCAATCAGCCCCAGCATTTT.

This clone turned up a few times. The genes are TRBV7-8 and TRBJ1-6; TRBD1 aligns across 9 bases. The germline gives CDR1 SGHVS, CDR2 FQNEAQ. The CDR3 sequence is 16 residues long. Germline trimming cut 1 base from V and 10 bases from J; bases unmatched to any gene: 8. In nucleotides, the CDR3 is TGTGCCAGCAGCTTAGTCGGGGGACAGGGTGACTCACCCCTCCACTTT. This encodes CASSLVGGQGDSPLHF. The full variable domain, completed using reference TRBV7-8 and TRBJ1-6, is GAGVSQSPRYKVAKRGQDVALRCDPISGHVSLFWYQQALGQGPEFLTYFQNEAQLDKSGLPSDRFFAERPEGSVSTLKIQRTQQEDSAVYLCASSLVGGQGDSPLHFGNGTRLTVT.

The J gene is TRBJ1-1, the V gene TRBV27; the match to TRBD1 covers 7 bases. Germline V gene sequence: CDR1 MNHEY, CDR2 SMNVEV (reference sequence). The CDR3 has 14 residues. Losses at the gene ends were 6 bases for V and 0 bases for J; bases not matched to a gene: 4. CDR3 region: CASRPTGMNTEAFF. Here the CDR3 DNA reads TGTGCCAGCAGGCCGACAGGGATGAACACTGAAGCTTTCTTT.